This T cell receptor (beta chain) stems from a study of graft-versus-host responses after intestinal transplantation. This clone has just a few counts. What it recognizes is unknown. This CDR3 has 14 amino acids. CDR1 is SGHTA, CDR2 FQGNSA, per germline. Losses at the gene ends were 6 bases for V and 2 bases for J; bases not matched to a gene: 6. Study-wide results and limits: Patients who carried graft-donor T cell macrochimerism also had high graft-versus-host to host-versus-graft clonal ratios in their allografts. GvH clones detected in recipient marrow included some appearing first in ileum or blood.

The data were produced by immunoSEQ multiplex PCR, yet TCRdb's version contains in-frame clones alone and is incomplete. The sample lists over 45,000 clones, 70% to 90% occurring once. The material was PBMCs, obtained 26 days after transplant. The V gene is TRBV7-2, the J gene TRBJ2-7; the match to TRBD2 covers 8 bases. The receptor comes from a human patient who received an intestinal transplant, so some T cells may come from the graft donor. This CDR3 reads CASSLGRGPYEQYF. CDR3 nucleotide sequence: TGTGCCAGCAGTCTCGGGAGGGGCCCCTACGAGCAGTACTTC.